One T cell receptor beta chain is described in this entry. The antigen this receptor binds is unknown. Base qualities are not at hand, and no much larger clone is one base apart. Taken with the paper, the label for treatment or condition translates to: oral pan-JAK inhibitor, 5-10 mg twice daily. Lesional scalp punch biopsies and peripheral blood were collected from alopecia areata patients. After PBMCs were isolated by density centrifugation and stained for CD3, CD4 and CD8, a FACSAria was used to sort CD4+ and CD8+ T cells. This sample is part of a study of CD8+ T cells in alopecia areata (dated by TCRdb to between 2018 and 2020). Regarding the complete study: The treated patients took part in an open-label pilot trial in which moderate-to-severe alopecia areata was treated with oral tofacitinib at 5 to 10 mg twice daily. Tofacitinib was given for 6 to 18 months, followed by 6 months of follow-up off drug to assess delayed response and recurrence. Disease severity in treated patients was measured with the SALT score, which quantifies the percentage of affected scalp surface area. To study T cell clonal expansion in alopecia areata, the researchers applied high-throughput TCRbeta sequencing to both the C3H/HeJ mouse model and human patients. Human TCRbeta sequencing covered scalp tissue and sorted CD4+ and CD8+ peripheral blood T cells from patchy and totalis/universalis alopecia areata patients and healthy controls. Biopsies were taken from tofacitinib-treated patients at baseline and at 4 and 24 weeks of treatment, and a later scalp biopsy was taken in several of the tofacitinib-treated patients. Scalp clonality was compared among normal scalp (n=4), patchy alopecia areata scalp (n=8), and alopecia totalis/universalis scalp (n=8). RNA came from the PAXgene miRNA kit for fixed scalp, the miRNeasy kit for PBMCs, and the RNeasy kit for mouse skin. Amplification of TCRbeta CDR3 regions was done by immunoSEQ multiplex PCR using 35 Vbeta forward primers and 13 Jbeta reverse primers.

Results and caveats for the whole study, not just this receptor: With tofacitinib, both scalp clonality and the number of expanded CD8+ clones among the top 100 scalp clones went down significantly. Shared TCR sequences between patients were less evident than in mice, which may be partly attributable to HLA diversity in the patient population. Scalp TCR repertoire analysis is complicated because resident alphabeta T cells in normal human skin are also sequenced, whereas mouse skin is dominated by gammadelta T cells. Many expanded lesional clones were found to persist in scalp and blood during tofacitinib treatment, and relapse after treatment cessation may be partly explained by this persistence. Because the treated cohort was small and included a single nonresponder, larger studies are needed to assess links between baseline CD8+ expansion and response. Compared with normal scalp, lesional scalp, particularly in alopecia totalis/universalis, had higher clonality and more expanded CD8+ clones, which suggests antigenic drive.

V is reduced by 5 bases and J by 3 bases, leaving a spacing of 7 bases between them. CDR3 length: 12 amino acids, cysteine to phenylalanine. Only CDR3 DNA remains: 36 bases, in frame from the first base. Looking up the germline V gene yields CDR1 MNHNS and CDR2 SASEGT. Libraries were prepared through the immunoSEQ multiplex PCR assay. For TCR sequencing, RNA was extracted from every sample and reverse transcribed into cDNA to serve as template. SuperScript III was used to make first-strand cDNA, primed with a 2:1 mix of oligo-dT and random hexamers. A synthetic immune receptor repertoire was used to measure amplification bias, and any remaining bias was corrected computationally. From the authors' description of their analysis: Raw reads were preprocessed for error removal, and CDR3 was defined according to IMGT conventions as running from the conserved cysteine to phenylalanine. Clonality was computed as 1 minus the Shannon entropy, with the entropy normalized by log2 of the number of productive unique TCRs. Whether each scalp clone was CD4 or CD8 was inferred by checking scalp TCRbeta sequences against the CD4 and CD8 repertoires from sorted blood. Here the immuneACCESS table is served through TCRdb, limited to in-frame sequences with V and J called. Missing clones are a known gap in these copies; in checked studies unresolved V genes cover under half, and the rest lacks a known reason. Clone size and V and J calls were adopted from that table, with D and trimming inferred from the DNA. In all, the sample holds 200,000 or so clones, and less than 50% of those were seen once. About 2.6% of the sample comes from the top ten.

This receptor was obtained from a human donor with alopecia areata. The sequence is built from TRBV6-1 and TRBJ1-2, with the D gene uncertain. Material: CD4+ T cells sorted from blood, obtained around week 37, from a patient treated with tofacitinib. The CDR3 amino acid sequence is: CASSPAHYGYTF. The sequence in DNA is TGTGCCAGCAGTCCAGCTCACTATGGCTACACCTTC.